A selection of T cell receptor beta chains follows, all from one sample in a study of blood T cell repertoires in COVID-19. Generated by immunoSEQ multiplex PCR, the TCRdb table keeps only in-frame clones and is missing some. The repertoire holds some 110,000 clones, with 71% as singletons. The sample comprised peripheral blood. All receptors derive from a human donor with acute or convalescent COVID-19. The donor label of this sample is uncertain. The CDR3 runs from the conserved cysteine through the conserved F or W. A D gene is named only where the DNA matches it firmly. Clone size, where shown, is once, few, many, or a class for clones that have expanded.

J,size,D,V,DNA,CDR3
TRBJ1-6,few,.,TRBV3-1/TRBV3-2,TGTGCCAGCCAAACTGGCTATAATTCACCCCTCCACTTT,CASQTGYNSPLHF
TRBJ1-2,.,.,TRBV7-9,TGTGCCAGCAGCTTAGGTACCGGCTATGGCTACACCTTC,CASSLGTGYGYTF
TRBJ2-1,.,TRBD1,TRBV4-1,TGCGCCAGCAGCCAAGATCCCGGACGCGGGACAGGGATAAATGAGCAGTTCTTC,CASSQDPGRGTGINEQFF
TRBJ1-5,.,.,TRBV6-1,TGTGCCAGCAGTGAAGCGCGCCCAAGACTCAATCAGCCCCAGCATTTT,CASSEARPRLNQPQHF
TRBJ2-5,.,TRBD2,TRBV28,TGTGCCAGCAGTTTTCTACTAGCGGGGGGGAGAGTCTCCCAGTACTTC,CASSFLLAGGRVSQYF
TRBJ1-6,.,.,TRBV1,TGCACCAGCAGCTGGAGCAGGGGCACCTTAGTAAACTCACCCCTCCACTTT,CTSSWSRGTLVNSPLHF
TRBJ1-6,few,.,TRBV5-1,TGCGCCAGCAGCTCTTATGGGCCCGAAAATAATTCACCCCTCCACTTT,CASSSYGPENNSPLHF
TRBJ1-1,.,.,TRBV6-2/TRBV6-3,TGTGCCAGCACCCCTGGCAGGGTAATTGACACTGAAGCTTTCTTT,CASTPGRVIDTEAFF
TRBJ1-5,.,.,TRBV7-2,TGTGCCAGCAGCCCTCGGGTATCGCAGCCCCAGCATTTT,CASSPRVSQPQHF
TRBJ1-1,.,.,TRBV4-1,TGCGCCAGCAGTCTCCAAGTCGGGGTCATGAACACTGAAGCTTTCTTT,CASSLQVGVMNTEAFF
TRBJ2-6,.,.,TRBV5-4,TGTGCCAGCAGCCCAACCCCAGGGTCCGGGGCCAACGTCCTGACTTTC,CASSPTPGSGANVLTF
TRBJ2-5,.,TRBD2,TRBV5-1,TGCGCCAGCAGCTTGGGACTAGCGGGGGGATGGGAGACCCAGTACTTC,CASSLGLAGGWETQYF
TRBJ2-7,.,.,TRBV18,TGTGCCAGCTCACCAAGCCTCTACGAGCAGTACTTC,CASSPSLYEQYF
TRBJ2-3,.,.,TRBV5-1,TGCGCCAGCGGACAGTTTAGCACAGATACGCAGTATTTT,CASGQFSTDTQYF
TRBJ1-3,.,.,TRBV19,TGTGCCAGTAGTATAGATGACATCAAAGTCACTGGAAACACCATATATTTT,CASSIDDIKVTGNTIYF
TRBJ2-7,once,.,TRBV10-3,TGTGCCATGGGGGCCAGCTCCTACGAGCAGTACTTC,CAMGASSYEQYF
TRBJ2-5,.,.,TRBV19,TGTGCCAGTAGTATTTGGGGAGGTGAGACCCAGTACTTC,CASSIWGGETQYF
TRBJ1-5,.,.,TRBV19,TGTGCCAGTAGTACCGCCCGACGAGGGCTACACAATCAGCCCCAGCATTTT,CASSTARRGLHNQPQHF
TRBJ2-7,.,TRBD2,TRBV7-7,TGTGCCAGCAGCTTAGGGGGGAGGGCCGAGCAGTACTTC,CASSLGGRAEQYF